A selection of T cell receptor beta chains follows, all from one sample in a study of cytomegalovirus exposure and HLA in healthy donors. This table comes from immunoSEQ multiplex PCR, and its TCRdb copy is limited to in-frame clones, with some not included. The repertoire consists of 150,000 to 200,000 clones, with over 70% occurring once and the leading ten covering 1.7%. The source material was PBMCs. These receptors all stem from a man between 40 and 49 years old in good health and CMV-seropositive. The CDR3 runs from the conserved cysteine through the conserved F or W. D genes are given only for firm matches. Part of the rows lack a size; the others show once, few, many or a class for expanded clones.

CASSQETADNEQFF,TGTGCCAGCAGCCAAGAAACAGCAGACAATGAGCAGTTCTTC,-,TRBV14,few,TRBJ2-1
CASTRTGAQEKLFF,TGCGCCAGCACCCGGACAGGGGCGCAGGAAAAACTGTTTTTT,TRBD1,TRBV5-1,-,TRBJ1-4
CSVQGLSGSYGYTF,TGCAGCGTTCAAGGACTCTCGGGTAGCTATGGCTACACCTTC,-,TRBV29-1,once,TRBJ1-2
CASSLLGTGQETQYF,TGTGCCAGCAGCTTACTTGGGACAGGCCAAGAGACCCAGTACTTC,TRBD1,TRBV7-8,-,TRBJ2-5
CASSLGSSGSRTDTQYF,TGCGCCAGCAGCTTGGGCTCTAGCGGGAGCCGCACAGATACGCAGTATTTT,TRBD2,TRBV5-1,-,TRBJ2-3
CASSSRDLGETQYF,TGTGCCAGCAGCTCCAGGGATTTGGGAGAGACCCAGTACTTC,-,TRBV11-2,-,TRBJ2-5
CASNKLAGASYEQYF,TGTGCCAGCAATAAACTAGCGGGAGCCTCCTACGAGCAGTACTTC,TRBD2,TRBV2,once,TRBJ2-7
CATSRDGPGNTIYF,TGTGCCACCAGCAGAGATGGGCCTGGGAACACCATATATTTT,-,TRBV15,few,TRBJ1-3
CASRSFGTGFQETQYF,TGTGCCAGCAGATCCTTCGGGACAGGGTTCCAAGAGACCCAGTACTTC,TRBD1,TRBV5-8,-,TRBJ2-5
CSVETPPTPSGNTEAFF,TGCAGCGTTGAGACCCCCCCGACTCCTTCGGGGAACACTGAAGCTTTCTTT,-,TRBV29-1,few,TRBJ1-1
CASSVEPYNEQFF,TGTGCCAGCAGTGTAGAGCCCTACAATGAGCAGTTCTTC,-,TRBV2,-,TRBJ2-1
CASSSGQILTDTQYF,TGTGCCAGCAGCTCGGGACAGATCCTCACAGATACGCAGTATTTT,TRBD1,TRBV5-6,-,TRBJ2-3
CASSLGPGQGGRANYGYTF,TGTGCCAGCAGCTTAGGGCCGGGACAGGGGGGGCGCGCTAACTATGGCTACACCTTC,TRBD1,TRBV11-2,-,TRBJ1-2
CASSQDMEGSRFYEQYF,TGTGCCAGCAGCCAAGATATGGAGGGGAGCCGCTTCTACGAGCAGTACTTC,-,TRBV14,-,TRBJ2-7
CASSIQGLDEQFF,TGTGCCAGCAGCATACAGGGATTAGATGAGCAGTTCTTC,-,TRBV9,-,TRBJ2-1
CASSEGYVLGPNEQFF,TGTGCCAGCAGTGAAGGATACGTACTAGGTCCCAATGAGCAGTTCTTC,-,TRBV2,-,TRBJ2-1
CASSRDGTNEKLFF,TGTGCCAGCAGCCGTGACGGGACTAATGAAAAACTGTTTTTT,-,TRBV27,-,TRBJ1-4
CSVARVASYEQYF,TGCAGCGTTGCCAGGGTCGCGTCCTACGAGCAGTACTTC,-,TRBV29-1,-,TRBJ2-7
CASSLGVGLGAFQPQHF,TGTGCCAGCAGCTTAGGGGTCGGGCTTGGGGCTTTTCAGCCCCAGCATTTT,-,TRBV7-2,-,TRBJ1-5
CATRGQDGYTF,TGTGCCACGCGAGGACAGGATGGCTACACCTTC,TRBD1,TRBV10-3,few,TRBJ1-2
CASSVGLAATDTQYF,TGTGCCAGCAGCGTAGGACTAGCGGCCACAGATACGCAGTATTTT,TRBD2,TRBV9,-,TRBJ2-3
CASSPLGGGQRFYGYTF,TGTGCCAGTAGTCCCTTAGGCGGGGGACAACGCTTCTATGGCTACACCTTC,-,TRBV19,few,TRBJ1-2
CASSYSSGLNTEAFF,TGTGCCAGCAGTTACTCCTCGGGTTTGAACACTGAAGCTTTCTTT,-,TRBV6-5,-,TRBJ1-1
CASSGQGTQPQHF,TGTGCCAGCAGCGGGCAGGGAACTCAGCCCCAGCATTTT,-,TRBV9,-,TRBJ1-5
CASRAGSYNEQFF,TGCGCCAGCAGAGCGGGGTCCTACAATGAGCAGTTCTTC,TRBD2,TRBV5-1,-,TRBJ2-1
CASSRSGTVIDTQYF,TGCGCCAGCAGCCGATCCGGGACAGTGATAGATACGCAGTATTTT,TRBD1,TRBV4-3,-,TRBJ2-3